Shown below are 20 T cell receptor beta chains from a single sample sequenced in a study of T cell responses to AZD1222 COVID-19 vaccine. Profiled with immunoSEQ multiplex PCR; TCRdb holds only in-frame clones, not every one. The sample yields approximately 120,000 clones, about 86% seen once. Material: peripheral blood, obtained on day 0 of AZD1222 vaccination. These receptors were taken from an adult in good health.

The chain combines TRBV18 with TRBJ2-3; D remains unclear. The CDR3 sequence is 12 residues long. The ends were cut back, 3 bases at V and 0 bases at J, with 1 base in the middle. Germline assignment: CDR1 KGHSH and CDR2 LQKENI. The CDR3 DNA follows: TGTGCCAGCTCACCTAGCACAGATACGCAGTATTTT. Translated, it gives CASSPSTDTQYF.

This chain uses TRBV6-5 with TRBJ2-1; TRBD1 aligns across 9 bases. From germline, CDR1 is MNHEY and CDR2 SVGAGI. The CDR3 contains 15 residues. The V and J ends lost 5 bases and 6 bases, in that order; junction bases with no gene match: 8. CDR3 nucleotides: TGTGCCAGCAGTCGTGGGACAGGGCAACGCAATGAGCAGTTCTTC. Translated, it gives CASSRGTGQRNEQFF.

This sequence joins TRBV28 and TRBJ2-7, with 11 bases fitting TRBD2. V shed 3 bases and J 1 base; nucleotides not matched to a gene: 8. CDR3 length equals 17 residues. Germline V gives CDR1 MDHEN, CDR2 SYDVKM. CDR3 sequence reads: CASSFLGLADRSYEQYF. The CDR3 DNA reads as TGTGCCAGCAGTTTCTTGGGACTAGCGGACCGATCCTACGAGCAGTACTTC. Variable domain in full (rest from reference TRBV28 and TRBJ2-7): DVKVTQSSRYLVKRTGEKVFLECVQDMDHENMFWYRQDPGLGLRLIYFSYDVKMKEKGDIPEGYSVSREKKERFSLILESASTNQTSMYLCASSFLGLADRSYEQYFGPGTRLTVT.

This clone is a singleton in its sample. The chain is built from TRBV18 and TRBJ1-3; the match to TRBD1 covers 7 bases. The CDR3 has 13 residues. The V segment lost 5 bases and the J segment 2 bases; nucleotides outside the gene matches: 0. The germline V gene has CDR1 KGHSH and CDR2 LQKENI. As DNA, the CDR3 is TGTGCCAGCTCAGGACAGGCTGGAAACACCATATATTTT. Amino acid sequence: CASSGQAGNTIYF.

The chain couples TRBV2 to TRBJ1-1; no reliable D call. Germline-derived CDR1 and CDR2 are SNHLY and FYNNEI. The CDR3 has 13 residues. Between the trimmed V and J ends, which lost 2 bases and 4 bases, there was a span of 8 bases. The CDR3 DNA is TGTGCCAGCAGTGAATTTCGGAGCACTGAAGCTTTCTTT. This codes for CASSEFRSTEAFF.

This clone showed up just once. The rearrangement uses TRBV6-2 or TRBV6-3 and TRBJ2-1; 8 nucleotides align to TRBD2. Trimming cost V 6 bases and J 7 bases; bases outside gene matches: 14. The CDR3 contains 16 residues. Per the germline V gene, CDR1 is MNHEY and CDR2 is SVGEGT. CDR3 coding DNA: TGTGCCAGCAGCCCATCCCGCGGCGGGAGGAGAAATGAGCAGTTCTTC. Residues: CASSPSRGGRRNEQFF.

The V call is TRBV5-1, the J call TRBJ2-7; D is possibly TRBD1 (5 bases). The V end lost 3 bases, the J end lost 4 bases, and 11 bases lay between the germline ends. CDR1 is SGHRS, CDR2 YFSETQ, per germline. The CDR3 is 13 amino acids. CDR3 region: CASSYQGTYEQYF. For the CDR3, the DNA is TGCGCCAGCAGCTACCAGGGAACTTACGAGCAGTACTTC.

This rearrangement joins TRBV11-3 to TRBJ1-1; TRBD1 is a possible D gene (5 bases). The CDR3 sequence is 15 residues long. CDR1 and CDR2 from the germline V gene are SGHNT and YENEEA. Trimming left V 5 bases short and J 4 bases short, with 17 bases between. This CDR3 is CASSKGGVVSTEAFF. CDR3 DNA: TGTGCCAGCAGCAAAGGAGGGGTTGTTTCCACTGAAGCTTTCTTT.

The chain uses TRBV21-1 and TRBJ1-4; whether TRBD1, the table's D call, matches the DNA was not checked. TRBV21-1 is a known pseudogene. The CDR3 sequence is 18 residues long. The CDR3 DNA reads TGTGCCAGCAGCTGTCTTCCCGGACAGATTTTTCTAAATGAAAAACTGTTTTTT. As protein: CASSCLPGQIFLNEKLFF.

J is TRBJ2-1 and V is TRBV7-2, with 12 bases aligning to TRBD2. The CDR3 covers 17 residues. The ends lost 5 bases at V and 2 bases at J; junction bases unmatched: 7. From germline, CDR1 is SGHTA and CDR2 FQGNSA. CDR3 in amino acids: CASSPRLAGVTYNEQFF. Written as DNA, the CDR3 is TGTGCCAGCAGCCCCAGACTAGCGGGAGTAACCTACAATGAGCAGTTCTTC.

V and J are TRBV12-5 and TRBJ2-5; D uncertain. Germline V gives CDR1 LGHNT, CDR2 FRNRAP. The length of the CDR3 is 16 residues. V was pared by 3 bases and J by 5 bases, with 19 bases between. CDR3 coding DNA: TGTGCTAGTGGTTTCGCCCCGTTGGGTGAGACGGAGACCCAGTACTTC. Amino acids: CASGFAPLGETETQYF.

The CDR3 DNA follows: TGTGCCAGCAGCTTCCGACGACAAACCGGGGAGCTGTTTTTT. It is translated as CASSFRRQTGELFF. V usage is TRBV7-2 and J usage is TRBJ2-2; D gene ambiguous. Trimming removed 3 bases from V and 5 bases from J, with 10 bases in between. Germline V gene sequence: CDR1 SGHTA, CDR2 FQGNSA. The length of the CDR3 is 14 residues.

V gene TRBV28 combines with J gene TRBJ1-2; D possibly corresponds to TRBD1 (6 bases). The V gene's germline CDR1 is MDHEN and CDR2 SYDVKM. Trimming took off 3 bases at V and 2 bases at J, with 10 bases between the two ends. The CDR3 consists of 14 residues. CDR3 sequence: CASSLGQLNYGYTF. CDR3 DNA: TGTGCCAGCAGTTTGGGACAATTGAACTATGGCTACACCTTC.

This clone was observed a handful of times. The rearrangement joins TRBV6-5 to TRBJ1-5, with D hard to call. Trimming removed 7 bases at V and 6 bases at J, with 16 bases between. The CDR3 covers 14 residues. Germline CDR1 reads MNHEY; CDR2 reads SVGAGI. The CDR3 region has the DNA TGTGCCAGCAATCGACCGGGCCGGGTTCAGCCCCAGCATTTT. Amino acids: CASNRPGRVQPQHF.

The genes are TRBV11-2 and TRBJ1-1; 7 bases fit TRBD1. There are 11 residues in the CDR3. Germline V gene lookup returns CDR1 SGHAT and CDR2 FQNNGV. The junction had 7 bases not matched to a gene; V was cut back by 4 bases and J by 14 bases. CDR3 coding DNA: TGTGCCAGCAGCTACGACAGGGTTCCCTTCTTT. Translation: CASSYDRVPFF.

The chain combines TRBV10-3 with TRBJ2-2, with 10 nucleotides matching TRBD2. Germline V gives CDR1 ENHRY, CDR2 SYGVKD. Trimming took 5 bases from V and 4 from J; bases not matched to a gene: 4. The CDR3 has 15 residues. In DNA, the CDR3 is TGTGCCATCAGTCATTCTAGCGGGAGCACCGGGGAGCTGTTTTTT. This translates into CAISHSSGSTGELFF.

CDR3 loop: CASSVRGQGDGEQYF. The CDR3 coding sequence is TGTGCCAGCAGCGTGAGGGGACAGGGTGACGGCGAGCAGTACTTC. This chain joins TRBV9 and TRBJ2-7, with 9 positions matching TRBD1. This CDR3 region has 15 residues. The germline V gene has CDR1 SGDLS and CDR2 YYNGEE. V was pared by 2 bases and J by 6 bases, with 9 bases of the junction left unmatched.

V is TRBV20-1 and J is TRBJ1-2; D call uncertain. The CDR3 is made up of 11 amino acids. Per the germline V gene, CDR1 is DFQATT and CDR2 is SNEGSKA (reference sequence). V was clipped by 5 bases and J by 8 bases, with 12 bases between them. In DNA, the CDR3 is TGCAGTGCTCCTCTAGGCAGGGGCTACACCTTC. Its translation: CSAPLGRGYTF.

V gene TRBV27 combines with J gene TRBJ2-2; D possibly uses TRBD1 or TRBD2 (5 bases each). The CDR3 contains 16 residues. Between the trimmed V and J ends, which lost 3 bases and 6 bases, there was a span of 17 bases. Germline lookup yields CDR1 MNHEY and CDR2 SMNVEV (reference sequence). CDR3 DNA sequence: TGTGCCAGCAGTTTCTTCGGGGCTGCTGGAGCCGGGGAGCTGTTTTTT. It specifies CASSFFGAAGAGELFF.

The V gene is TRBV20-1, the J gene TRBJ2-1, with D perhaps TRBD1 (5 bases). The germline V gene encodes CDR1 DFQATT and CDR2 SNEGSKA (reference sequence). There are 11 residues in the CDR3. The V and J ends lost 0 bases and 11 bases respectively, with 8 bases between them. CDR3 protein: CSARERTQQFF. The CDR3, as DNA: TGCAGTGCTAGAGAGAGGACACAGCAGTTCTTC.